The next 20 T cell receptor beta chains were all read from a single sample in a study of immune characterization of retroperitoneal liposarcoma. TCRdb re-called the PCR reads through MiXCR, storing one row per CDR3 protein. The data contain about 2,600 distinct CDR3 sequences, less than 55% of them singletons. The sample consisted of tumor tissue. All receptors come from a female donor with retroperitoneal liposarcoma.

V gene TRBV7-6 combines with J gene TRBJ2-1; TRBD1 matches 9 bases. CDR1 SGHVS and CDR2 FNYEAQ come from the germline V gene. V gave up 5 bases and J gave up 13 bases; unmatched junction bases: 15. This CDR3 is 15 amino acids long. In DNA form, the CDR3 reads TGTGCCAGCAGCCCGGACAGGGGTATGGGGGAGACCCAGTTCTTC. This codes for CASSPDRGMGETQFF.

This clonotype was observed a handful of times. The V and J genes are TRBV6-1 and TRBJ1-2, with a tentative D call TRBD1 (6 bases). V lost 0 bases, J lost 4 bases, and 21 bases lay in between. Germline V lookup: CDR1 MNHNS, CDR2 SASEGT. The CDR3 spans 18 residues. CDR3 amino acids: CASSEALTPGVLPYGYTF. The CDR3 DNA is TGTGCCAGCAGTGAAGCGCTTACCCCAGGGGTTTTACCCTATGGCTACACCTTC.

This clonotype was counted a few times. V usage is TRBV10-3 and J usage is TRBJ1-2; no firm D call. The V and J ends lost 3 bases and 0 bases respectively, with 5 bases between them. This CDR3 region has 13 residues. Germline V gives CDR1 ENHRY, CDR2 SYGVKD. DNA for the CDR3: TGTGCCATCAGTGAAGATCCTAACTATGGCTACACCTTC. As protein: CAISEDPNYGYTF.

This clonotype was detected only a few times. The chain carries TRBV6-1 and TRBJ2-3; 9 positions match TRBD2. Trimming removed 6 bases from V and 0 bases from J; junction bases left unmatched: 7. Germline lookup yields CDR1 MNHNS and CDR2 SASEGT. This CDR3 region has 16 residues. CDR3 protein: CASRPLAGTSTDTQYF. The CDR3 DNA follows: TGTGCCAGCAGACCCCTAGCGGGGACTAGCACAGATACGCAGTATTTT.

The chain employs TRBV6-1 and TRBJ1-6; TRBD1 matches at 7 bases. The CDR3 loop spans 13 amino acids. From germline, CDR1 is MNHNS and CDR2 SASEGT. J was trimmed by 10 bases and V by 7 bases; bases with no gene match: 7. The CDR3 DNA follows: TGTGCCAGCAAGACAGGGTCCCACTCACCCCTCCACTTT. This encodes CASKTGSHSPLHF.

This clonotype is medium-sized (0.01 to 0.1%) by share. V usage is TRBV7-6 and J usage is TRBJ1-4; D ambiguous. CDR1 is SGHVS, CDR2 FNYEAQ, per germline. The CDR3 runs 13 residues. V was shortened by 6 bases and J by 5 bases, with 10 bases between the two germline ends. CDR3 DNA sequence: TGTGCCAGCAGACGACTGGTAAATGAAAAACTGTTTTTT. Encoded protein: CASRRLVNEKLFF.

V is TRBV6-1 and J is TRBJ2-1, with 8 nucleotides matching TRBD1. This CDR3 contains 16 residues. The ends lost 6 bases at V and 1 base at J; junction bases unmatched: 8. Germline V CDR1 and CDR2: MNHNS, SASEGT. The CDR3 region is CASSIQGAGSYNEQFF. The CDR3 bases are TGTGCCAGCAGCATTCAGGGGGCGGGGTCCTACAATGAGCAGTTCTTC.

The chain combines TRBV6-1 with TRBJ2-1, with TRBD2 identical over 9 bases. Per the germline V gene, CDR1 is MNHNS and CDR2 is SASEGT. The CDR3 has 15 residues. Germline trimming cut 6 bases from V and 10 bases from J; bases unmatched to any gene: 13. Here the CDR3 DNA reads TGTGCCAGCAGCCCCCAGGGTAGCGGGAGAGACGAGCAGTTCTTC. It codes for CASSPQGSGRDEQFF.

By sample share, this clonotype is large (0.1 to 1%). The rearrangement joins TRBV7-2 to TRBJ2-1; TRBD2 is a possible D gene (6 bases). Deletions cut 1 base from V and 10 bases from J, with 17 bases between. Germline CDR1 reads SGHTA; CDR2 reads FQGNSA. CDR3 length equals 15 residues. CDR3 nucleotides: TGTGCCAGCAGCTTAGATAGGCAGCGGGTGTTCGAGCAGTTCTTC. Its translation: CASSLDRQRVFEQFF.

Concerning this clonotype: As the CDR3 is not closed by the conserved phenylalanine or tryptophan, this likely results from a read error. As DNA, the CDR3 is TGTGCCAGCAGTGAGGCCCCGCGGACCTACGAGCAGTACTTA. Protein sequence: CASSEAPRTYEQYL. V is TRBV6-1 and J is TRBJ2-7; D uncertain. CDR1 is MNHNS, CDR2 SASEGT, per germline. This CDR3 spans 14 amino acids. V lost 3 bases to trimming and J lost 2 bases, with 11 bases between them.

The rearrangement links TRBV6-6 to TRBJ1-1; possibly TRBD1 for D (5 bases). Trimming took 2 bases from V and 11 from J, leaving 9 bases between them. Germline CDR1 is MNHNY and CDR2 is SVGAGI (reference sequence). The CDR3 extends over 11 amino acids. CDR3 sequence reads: CASSYAGIAFF. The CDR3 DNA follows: TGTGCCAGCAGTTACGCAGGGATTGCTTTCTTT.

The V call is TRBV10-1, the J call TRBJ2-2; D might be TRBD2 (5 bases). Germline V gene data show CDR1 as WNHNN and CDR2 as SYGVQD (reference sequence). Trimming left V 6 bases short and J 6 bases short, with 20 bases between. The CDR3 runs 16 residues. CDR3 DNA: TGCGCCAGCAGCCCCTCGGGATCAAGCTGGGCCGGGGAGCTGTTTTTT. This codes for CASSPSGSSWAGELFF.

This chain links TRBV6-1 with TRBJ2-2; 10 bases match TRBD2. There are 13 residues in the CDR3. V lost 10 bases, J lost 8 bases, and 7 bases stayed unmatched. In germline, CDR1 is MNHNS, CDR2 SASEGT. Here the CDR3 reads CATSLAGGGELFF. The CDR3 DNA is TGTGCCACCTCGTTAGCGGGAGGTGGGGAGCTGTTTTTT.

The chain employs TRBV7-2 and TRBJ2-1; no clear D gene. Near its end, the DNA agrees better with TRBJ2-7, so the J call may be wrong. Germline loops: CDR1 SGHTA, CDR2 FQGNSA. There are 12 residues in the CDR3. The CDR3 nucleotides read TGTGCCAGCACCCTAGGATACAATGAGCAGTACTTC. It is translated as CASTLGYNEQYF.

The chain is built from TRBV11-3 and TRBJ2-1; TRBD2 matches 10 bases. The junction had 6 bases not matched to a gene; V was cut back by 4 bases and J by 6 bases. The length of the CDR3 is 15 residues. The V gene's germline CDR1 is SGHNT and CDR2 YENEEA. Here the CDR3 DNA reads TGTGCCAGCAGCTCTAGCGGGAGAGGGCCCAATGAGCAGTTCTTC. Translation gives CASSSSGRGPNEQFF.

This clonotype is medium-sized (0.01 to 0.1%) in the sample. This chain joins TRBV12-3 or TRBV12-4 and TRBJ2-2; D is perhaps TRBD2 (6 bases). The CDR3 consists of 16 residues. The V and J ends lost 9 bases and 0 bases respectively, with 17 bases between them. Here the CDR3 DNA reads TGTGCCAGTGGATTAGCGGATGCCGCGAACACCGGGGAGCTGTTTTTT. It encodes CASGLADAANTGELFF.

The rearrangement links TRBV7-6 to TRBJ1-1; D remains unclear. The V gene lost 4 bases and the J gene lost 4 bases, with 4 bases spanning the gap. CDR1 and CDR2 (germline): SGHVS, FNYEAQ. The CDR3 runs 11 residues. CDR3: CASSSSTEAFF. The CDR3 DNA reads TGTGCCAGCAGCTCCTCCACTGAAGCTTTCTTT.

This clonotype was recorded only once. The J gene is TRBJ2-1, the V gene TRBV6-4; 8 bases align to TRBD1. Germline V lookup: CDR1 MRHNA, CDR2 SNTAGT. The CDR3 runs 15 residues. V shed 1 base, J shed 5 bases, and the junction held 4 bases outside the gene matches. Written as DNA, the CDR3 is TGTGCCAGCAGTGACTTCGGACAGGGTAACAATGAGCAGTTCTTC. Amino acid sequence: CASSDFGQGNNEQFF.

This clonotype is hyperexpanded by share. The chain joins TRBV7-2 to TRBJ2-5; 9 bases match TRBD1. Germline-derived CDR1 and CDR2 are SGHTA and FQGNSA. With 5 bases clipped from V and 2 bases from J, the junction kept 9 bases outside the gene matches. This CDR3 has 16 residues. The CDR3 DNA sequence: TGTGCCAGCAGCCGGACAGGGGTCCCCCAACAAGAGACCCAGTACTTC. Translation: CASSRTGVPQQETQYF.

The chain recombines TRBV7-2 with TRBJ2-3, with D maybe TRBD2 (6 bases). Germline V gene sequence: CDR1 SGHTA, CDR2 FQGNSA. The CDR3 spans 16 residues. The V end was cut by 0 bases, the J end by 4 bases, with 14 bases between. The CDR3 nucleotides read TGTGCCAGCAGCTTAGCGCCATGGAGGAGGGCAGATACGCAGTATTTT. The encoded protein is CASSLAPWRRADTQYF.